Reported below is one T cell receptor beta chain. The CDR3 sequence is 14 residues long. Per the germline V gene, CDR1 is SEHNR and CDR2 is FQNEAQ (reference sequence). With 8 bases clipped from V and 5 bases from J, the junction kept 10 bases outside the gene matches. This sample is drawn from a study of STAT5B mutations in CD4+ large granular lymphocyte leukemia. Some clones are missing from TCRdb's copy, which holds only in-frame ones; the method was immunoSEQ multiplex PCR. This table has tens of thousands of clones, 81% appearing once. The gene calls are TRBV7-9 and TRBJ1-1, with TRBD1 matching 8 bases. The source material was CD4+ T cells from blood buffy coats. This clonotype originated in a human donor in good health. The CDR3 is CASLRGGQGTEAFF. The CDR3 DNA is TGTGCCAGCCTTCGAGGAGGACAGGGAACTGAAGCTTTCTTT.